The clone carrying this T cell receptor beta chain was detected a few times. The data derive from a study of blood T cell repertoires in COVID-19. Trimming removed 5 bases at V and 5 bases at J, with 15 bases between. The CDR3 is made up of 14 amino acids. CDR1 and CDR2 (germline): SEHNR, FQNEAQ (reference sequence). Clones were sequenced by immunoSEQ multiplex PCR, and TCRdb holds only the in-frame ones, with some missing. The sample holds tens of thousands of clones; approximately 90% are singletons and the top ten take roughly 1.7%. The V call is TRBV7-9, the J call TRBJ1-1, with a possible D match to TRBD1 (5 bases). The sequenced sample was peripheral blood. The sequence derives from a human donor in a cohort sampled during active COVID-19. This CDR3 reads CASSLGAGRTEAFF. As DNA, the CDR3 is TGTGCCAGCAGCCTAGGGGCAGGGCGAACTGAAGCTTTCTTT.